Listed below are T cell receptor beta chains from one sample, sequenced in a study of human T cells and chemical hapten exposure. TCRdb analysed the RACE reads with MiXCR anew, one entry per CDR3 protein. This table holds tens of thousands of distinct CDR3 sequences, 10% found once. Sequenced here: whole blood, sampled in connection with sensitization to the hapten diphenylcyclopropenone (DPC). The receptor source for this set is a woman in her twenties or thirties with alopecia areata. Some clones in this sample may be carry-over from other donors' samples. Each CDR3 is given with its conserved first and last residue. A D gene is named only where the DNA matches it firmly. Rows may omit the clone size; those that give it use once, few, many or a size class.

CDR3,DNA,size,J,D,V
CASSLERTGHNEQFF,TGTGCCAGCAGCTTAGAAAGGACAGGACACAATGAGCAGTTCTTC,many,TRBJ2-1,TRBD1,TRBV11-2
CASSLPGQGARDTQYF,TGTGCCAGCTCGCTCCCGGGACAGGGGGCTCGAGATACGCAGTATTTT,few,TRBJ2-3,TRBD1,TRBV18
CASSLNAGNRLFF,TGTGCCAGCAGCTTAAACGCCGGGAATAGACTGTTTTTT,few,TRBJ1-4,NA,TRBV7-2
CAWQGNRPSEAFF,TGTGCCTGGCAAGGGAATCGGCCCAGTGAAGCTTTCTTT,many,TRBJ1-1,NA,TRBV30
CASSSTVGANVLTF,TGCGCCAGCAGTTCCACCGTAGGGGCCAACGTCCTGACTTTC,few,TRBJ2-6,NA,TRBV5-1
CASSPRYQQETQYF,TGTGCCAGCAGTCCTAGATACCAACAAGAGACCCAGTACTTC,NA,TRBJ2-5,NA,TRBV28
CASSPAGTRSYNEQFF,TGTGCCAGTAGTCCTGCCGGGACTAGATCCTACAATGAGCAGTTCTTC,many,TRBJ2-1,TRBD2,TRBV19
CASAGYYNSPLHF,TGTGCCAGCGCGGGATACTATAATTCACCCCTCCACTTT,many,TRBJ1-6,NA,TRBV7-2
CSASIPGSLAKNIQYF,TGCAGTGCTTCAATACCGGGCTCCCTAGCCAAAAACATTCAGTACTTC,NA,TRBJ2-4,NA,TRBV20-1
CASSPNQDRNYGYTF,TGTGCCAGCTCACCAAATCAGGACAGGAACTATGGCTACACCTTC,many,TRBJ1-2,TRBD1,TRBV18
CASSQDRRGNSPLHF,TGTGCCAGCAGCCAAGACCGGCGGGGGAATTCACCCCTCCACTTT,few,TRBJ1-6,NA,TRBV4-2
CASSPQGSYNEQFF,TGTGCCAGCAGCCCACAAGGTTCCTACAATGAGCAGTTCTTC,NA,TRBJ2-1,NA,TRBV11-3
CASSRTSGPNEQFF,TGTGCCAGCAGCAGGACTAGCGGACCCAATGAGCAGTTCTTC,NA,TRBJ2-1,TRBD2,TRBV7-2
CASSPSGGRSDTQYF,TGTGCCAGCAGCCCTAGCGGGGGGCGATCAGATACGCAGTATTTT,many,TRBJ2-3,TRBD2,TRBV6-1
CASSQGQPYGYTF,TGCGCCAGCAGCCAGGGACAGCCCTATGGCTACACCTTC,few,TRBJ1-2,TRBD1,TRBV4-1
CANLTQTGRGSNQPQHF,TGTGCCAACCTTACCCAGACAGGGCGAGGGAGCAATCAGCCCCAGCATTTT,NA,TRBJ1-5,NA,TRBV21-1
CASRVKGIRTGRTGELFF,TGTGCCAGCAGAGTTAAGGGGATTCGGACAGGGAGGACCGGGGAGCTGTTTTTT,many,TRBJ2-2,TRBD1,TRBV6-2/TRBV6-3
CASSPRQGAMNYGYTF,TGTGCCAGCAGCCCTAGGCAGGGGGCGATGAACTATGGCTACACCTTC,NA,TRBJ1-2,TRBD1,TRBV7-2